These 16 T cell receptor beta chains originate from one sample sequenced in a study of human T cells and chemical hapten exposure (dated by TCRdb to about 2021). The intended sense of this specimen's time point label: patch test 3, about 24 weeks after DPC sensitization. The treatment or condition label, read with the paper, signifies: therapeutic diphenylcyclopropenone sensitization with weekly scalp DPC. Libraries were constructed by RACE. TCRdb names NextSeq 500 as the instrument used. The public reads were reanalyzed by TCRdb: fastp trimming at Q25, MiXCR alignment, in-frame beta chains only. Duplicate CDR3 protein sequences are folded into a single record with the most common DNA and genes. This sample lists approximately 90,000 distinct CDR3 sequences; 25% to 35% were detected once. Clones ranked in the top ten supply approximately 10% of the sample. The specimen comprised whole blood, sampled in connection with sensitization to the hapten diphenylcyclopropenone (DPC). The receptors shown here come from a man aged 35 to 55 with alopecia areata. Some clones in this sample may be carry-over from other donors' samples.

The chain combines TRBV3-1 with TRBJ1-3; D is ambiguous. Germline V gene sequence: CDR1 LGHDT, CDR2 YNNKEL (reference sequence). This CDR3 has 14 amino acids. Trimming removed 7 bases at V and 0 bases at J, with 10 bases between. The CDR3 DNA reads TGTGCCAGCACCCGACTGAGCTCTGGAAACACCATATATTTT. Its protein product is CASTRLSSGNTIYF.

This clonotype was recorded a few times. The CDR3 DNA reads as TGTGCCAGCAGCTCAGGTATGAACACTGAAGCTTTCTTT. Translation: CASSSGMNTEAFF. The chain joins TRBV7-9 to TRBJ1-1, with D uncertain. The V end lost 4 bases, the J end lost 0 bases, and 6 bases lay between the germline ends. The CDR3 has 13 amino acids. Germline V gene sequence: CDR1 SEHNR, CDR2 FQNEAQ (reference sequence).

This clonotype was counted a few times. The chain is built from TRBV10-3 and TRBJ2-3; 9 bases are shared with TRBD1. J gave up 2 bases and V 6 bases, and 3 bases lay outside the gene matches. The CDR3 consists of 14 residues. Germline CDR1 and CDR2: ENHRY and SYGVKD. DNA of the CDR3: TGTGCCATCAGCCGACAGGGGGACACAGATACGCAGTATTTT. Its translation: CAISRQGDTDTQYF.

This clonotype was counted only a few times. V usage is TRBV11-2 and J usage is TRBJ1-1, with 8 positions matching TRBD1. CDR3 length: 15 amino acids. The J segment lost 4 bases and the V segment lost 5 bases, leaving 9 bases of the junction unmatched. The germline CDR1 and CDR2 sequences are SGHAT and FQNNGV. CDR3 sequence (DNA): TGTGCCAGCAGCGTTACTTTTACAGGGGGCACTGAAGCTTTCTTT. It translates to CASSVTFTGGTEAFF.

The rearrangement uses TRBV12-3 or TRBV12-4 and TRBJ1-2; D not certain. With 3 bases removed from V and 4 bases from J, the gap between germline ends came to 9 bases. The CDR3 contains 13 residues. The CDR3 nucleotides are TGTGCCAGCAGTTTGGACCGTGGCTATGGCTACACCTTC. Residues: CASSLDRGYGYTF.

This clonotype came up a few times. The J gene is TRBJ2-6, the V gene TRBV15; D perhaps matches TRBD2 (6 bases). The CDR3 contains 16 residues. V gave up 4 bases and J gave up 4 bases, with 14 bases separating them. CDR1 LNHNV and CDR2 YYDKDF come from the germline V gene (reference sequence). Here the CDR3 reads CATSKGRQGGANVLTF. The CDR3 DNA follows: TGTGCCACCAGCAAAGGGAGGCAGGGCGGGGCCAACGTCCTGACTTTC.

The rearrangement uses TRBV27 and TRBJ2-3; 11 bases fit TRBD2. V was clipped by 5 bases and J by 5 bases; unmatched bases: 3. This CDR3 region has 14 residues. Germline CDR1 is MNHEY and CDR2 is SMNVEV (reference sequence). CDR3 region: CASSTGLAGDTQYF. DNA for the CDR3: TGTGCCAGCAGTACAGGACTAGCGGGAGATACGCAGTATTTT.

At least ten counts were recorded for this clonotype. The chain joins TRBV4-3 to TRBJ2-1; a possible D gene is TRBD2 (7 bases). This CDR3 contains 16 residues. Germline-derived CDR1 and CDR2 are LGHNA and YSLEER. The germline V and J ends were trimmed by 4 bases and 3 bases, with 16 bases remaining between them. The CDR3 DNA follows: TGCGCCAGCAGCCTCTGGGGGGGGGCTTTCTACAATGAGCAGTTCTTC. It encodes CASSLWGGAFYNEQFF.

This clonotype was observed a few times. At one end the junction does not follow the germline gene, possibly because of a read error. V usage is TRBV18 and J usage is TRBJ1-4; TRBD1 matches at 7 bases. The CDR3 consists of 15 residues. CDR1 is KGHSH and CDR2 is LQKENI in the germline V gene. CDR3: CASSPPTGKNEKLFF. Here the CDR3 DNA reads TGTGCCAGCTCCCCACCGACAGGGAAGAATGAAAAACTGTTTTTT.

The table lists this clonotype with a few counts. The chain has TRBV29-1 and TRBJ2-3, with D possibly TRBD2 on 5 matching bases. Trimming removed 5 bases from V and 7 bases from J, with 10 bases in between. Germline V gene data show CDR1 as SQVTM and CDR2 as ANQGSEA. The CDR3 extends over 11 amino acids. CDR3 DNA: TGCAGCGTTCTAAGCGGCTATACGCAGTATTTT. Protein product: CSVLSGYTQYF.

The rearrangement joins TRBV7-9 to TRBJ2-3, with D possibly being TRBD1 or TRBD2 (5 bases each). This CDR3 has 15 residues. The V gene's germline CDR1 is SEHNR and CDR2 FQNEAQ (reference sequence). The V end was cut by 3 bases, the J end by 3 bases, with 13 bases between. The CDR3 bases are TGTGCCAGCAGCTTCCGAGGGGCTCCGACAGATACGCAGTATTTT. Protein sequence: CASSFRGAPTDTQYF.

As concerns this clonotype: A read error may account for a junction end that differs from germline. The V call is TRBV28, the J call TRBJ1-2; D remains unclear. The CDR3 is made up of 11 amino acids. Germline values: CDR1 MDHEN, CDR2 SYDVKM. CDR3 DNA sequence: TGTGACAGCAGTCGTCACTATGGCTACACCTTC. Amino acids: CDSSRHYGYTF.

The genes are TRBV6-5 and TRBJ1-2; D perhaps matches TRBD1 (5 bases). The ends were cut back, 6 bases at V and 2 bases at J, with 13 bases in the middle. Germline V CDR1 and CDR2: MNHEY, SVGAGI. CDR3 length: 14 residues. This chain's CDR3 is CASRSRGRNYGYTF. Here the CDR3 DNA reads TGTGCCAGCAGGTCGAGGGGAAGGAACTATGGCTACACCTTC.

CDR3 DNA sequence: TGTGCCAGCAGCGTAGCTACGGGGGCCGGGAAACCGCAGTATTTT. Amino acids: CASSVATGAGKPQYF. The V call is TRBV9, the J call TRBJ2-3; either TRBD1 or TRBD2 may supply D (6 bases each). Trimming left V 0 bases short and J 10 bases short, with 18 bases between. Germline V CDR1 and CDR2: SGDLS, YYNGEE. CDR3 size: 15 residues. Full variable domain (missing parts from reference TRBV9 and TRBJ2-3): DSGVTQTPKHLITATGQRVTLRCSPRSGDLSVYWYQQSLDQGLQFLIQYYNGEERAKGNILERFSAQQFPDLHSELNLSSLELGDSALYFCASSVATGAGKPQYFGPGTRLTVL.

The CDR3 DNA sequence: TGTGCCAGCAGCTTCTCTAATAGCAATCAGCCCCAGCATTTT. Translated: CASSFSNSNQPQHF. J is TRBJ1-5 and V is TRBV7-9; D is uncertain. CDR3 length: 14 residues. V was cut by 3 bases and J by 0 bases, with 6 bases left in between. Germline CDR1 SEHNR, CDR2 FQNEAQ (reference sequence).

This clonotype was found a few times. CDR3 nucleotide sequence: TGTGCCAGCACCTCTAGCGGGAGGACGCCCTACGAGCAGTACTTC. Translated, it gives CASTSSGRTPYEQYF. The V call is TRBV6-5, the J call TRBJ2-7; TRBD2 matches 11 bases. Germline V gene lookup returns CDR1 MNHEY and CDR2 SVGAGI. V shed 7 bases and J 2 bases; nucleotides not matched to a gene: 7. This CDR3 comprises 15 residues.